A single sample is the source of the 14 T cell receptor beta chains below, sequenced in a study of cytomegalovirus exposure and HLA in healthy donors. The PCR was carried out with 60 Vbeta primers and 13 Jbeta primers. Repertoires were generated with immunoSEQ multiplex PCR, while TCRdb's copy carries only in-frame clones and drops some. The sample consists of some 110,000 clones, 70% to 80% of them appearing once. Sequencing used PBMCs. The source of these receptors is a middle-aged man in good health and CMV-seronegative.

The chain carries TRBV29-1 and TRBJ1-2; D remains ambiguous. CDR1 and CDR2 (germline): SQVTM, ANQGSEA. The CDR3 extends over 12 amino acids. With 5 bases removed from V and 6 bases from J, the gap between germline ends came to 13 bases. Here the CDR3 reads CSVLQDLDGYTF. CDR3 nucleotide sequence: TGCAGCGTTTTGCAGGATCTCGATGGCTACACCTTC.

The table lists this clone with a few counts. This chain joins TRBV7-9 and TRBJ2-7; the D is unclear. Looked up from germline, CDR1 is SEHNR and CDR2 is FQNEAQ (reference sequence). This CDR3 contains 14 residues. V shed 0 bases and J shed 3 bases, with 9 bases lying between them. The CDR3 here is CASSLAGSNYEQYF. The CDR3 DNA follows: TGTGCCAGCAGCTTAGCGGGCAGCAACTACGAGCAGTACTTC.

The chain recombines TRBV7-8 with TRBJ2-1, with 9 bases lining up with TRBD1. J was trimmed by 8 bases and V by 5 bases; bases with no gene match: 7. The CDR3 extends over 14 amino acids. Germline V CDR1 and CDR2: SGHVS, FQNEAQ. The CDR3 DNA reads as TGTGCCAGCAGCCACCGGACAGGGGTGGATGAGCAGTTCTTC. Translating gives CASSHRTGVDEQFF.

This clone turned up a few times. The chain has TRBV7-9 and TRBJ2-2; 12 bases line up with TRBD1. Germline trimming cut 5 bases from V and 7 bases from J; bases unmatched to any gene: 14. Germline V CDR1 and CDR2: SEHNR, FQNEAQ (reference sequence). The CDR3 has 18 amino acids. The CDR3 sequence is CASSPRRGTGGLDGELFF. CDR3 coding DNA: TGTGCCAGCAGCCCCCGGAGAGGGACAGGGGGCTTGGACGGGGAGCTGTTTTTT.

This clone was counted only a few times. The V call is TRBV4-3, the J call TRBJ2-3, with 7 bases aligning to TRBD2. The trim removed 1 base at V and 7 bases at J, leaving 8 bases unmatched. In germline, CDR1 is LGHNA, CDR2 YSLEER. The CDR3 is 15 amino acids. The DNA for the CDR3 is TGCGCCAGCAGCCAAGGGAAGCGGGGAGGATATACGCAGTATTTT. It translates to CASSQGKRGGYTQYF.

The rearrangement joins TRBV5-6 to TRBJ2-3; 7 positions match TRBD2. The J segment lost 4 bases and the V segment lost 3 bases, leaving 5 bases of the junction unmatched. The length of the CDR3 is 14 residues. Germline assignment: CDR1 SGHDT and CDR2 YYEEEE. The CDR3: CASSWVRGADTQYF. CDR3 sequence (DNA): TGTGCCAGCAGCTGGGTTCGGGGGGCAGATACGCAGTATTTT.

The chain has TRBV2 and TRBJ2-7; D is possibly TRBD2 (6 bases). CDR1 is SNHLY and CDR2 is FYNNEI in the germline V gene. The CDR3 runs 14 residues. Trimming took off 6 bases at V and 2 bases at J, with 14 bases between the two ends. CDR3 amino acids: CASRGSGHTYEQYF. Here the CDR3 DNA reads TGTGCCAGCAGAGGAAGCGGGCATACCTACGAGCAGTACTTC.

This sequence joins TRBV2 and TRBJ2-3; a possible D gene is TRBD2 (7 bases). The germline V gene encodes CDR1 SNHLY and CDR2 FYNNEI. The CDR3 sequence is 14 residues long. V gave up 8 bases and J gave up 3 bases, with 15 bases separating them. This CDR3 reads CASLRGAGTDTQYF. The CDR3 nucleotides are TGTGCCAGCCTTCGGGGGGCTGGAACAGATACGCAGTATTTT.

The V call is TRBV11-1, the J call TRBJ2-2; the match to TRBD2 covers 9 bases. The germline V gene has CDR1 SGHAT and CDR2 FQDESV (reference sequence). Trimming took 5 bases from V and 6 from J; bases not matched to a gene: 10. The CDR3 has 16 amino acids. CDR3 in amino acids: CASSLVERGAAGELFF. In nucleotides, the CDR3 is TGTGCCAGCAGCCTTGTGGAGCGGGGGGCGGCCGGGGAGCTGTTTTTT. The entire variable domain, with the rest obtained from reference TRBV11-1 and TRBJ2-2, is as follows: EAEVAQSPRYKITEKSQAVAFWCDPISGHATLYWYRQILGQGPELLVQFQDESVVDDSQLPKDRFSAERLKGVDSTLKIQPAELGDSAMYLCASSLVERGAAGELFFGEGSRLTVL.

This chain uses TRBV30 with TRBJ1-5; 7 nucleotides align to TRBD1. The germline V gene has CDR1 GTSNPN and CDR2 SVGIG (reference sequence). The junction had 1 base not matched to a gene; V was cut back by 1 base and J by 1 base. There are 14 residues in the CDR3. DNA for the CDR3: TGTGCCTGGAGTGGGGACAGAAGCAATCAGCCCCAGCATTTT. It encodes CAWSGDRSNQPQHF.

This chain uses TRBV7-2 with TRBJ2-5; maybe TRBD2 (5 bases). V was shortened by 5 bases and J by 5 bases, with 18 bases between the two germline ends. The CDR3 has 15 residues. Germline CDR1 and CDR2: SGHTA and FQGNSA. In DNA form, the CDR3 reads TGTGCCAGCAGCCCCGGACTCGGGGTGGGGGAGACCCAGTACTTC. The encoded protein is CASSPGLGVGETQYF.

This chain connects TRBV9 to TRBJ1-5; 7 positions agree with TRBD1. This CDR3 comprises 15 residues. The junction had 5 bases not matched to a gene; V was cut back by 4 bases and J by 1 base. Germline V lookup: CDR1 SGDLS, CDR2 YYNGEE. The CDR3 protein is CASSIGTESNQPQHF. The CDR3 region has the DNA TGTGCCAGCAGCATTGGGACAGAGAGCAATCAGCCCCAGCATTTT.

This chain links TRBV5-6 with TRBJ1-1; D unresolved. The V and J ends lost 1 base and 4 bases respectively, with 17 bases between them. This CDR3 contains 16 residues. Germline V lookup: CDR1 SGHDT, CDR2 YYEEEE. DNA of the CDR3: TGTGCCAGCAGCTTGTCTGCGAAGAGGATAAGCACTGAAGCTTTCTTT. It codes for CASSLSAKRISTEAFF.

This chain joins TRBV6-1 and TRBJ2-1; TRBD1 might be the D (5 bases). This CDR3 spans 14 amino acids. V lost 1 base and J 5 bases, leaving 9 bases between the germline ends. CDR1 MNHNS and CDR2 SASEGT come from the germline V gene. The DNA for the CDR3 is TGTGCCAGCAGTGAAGGGACACAAAACAATGAGCAGTTCTTC. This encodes CASSEGTQNNEQFF.